The TCR beta chain described here comes from a study of memory CD4+ T cells and cytomegalovirus serostatus. Notes on this clone: The antigen is unknown.

Whole-study findings and limits: 67 of 164 known CMV-associated TCRbeta sequences appeared in CD4+ memory.

Single viable CD3+CD4+CD8-CD45RO+ cells were sorted as the memory CD4+ T cells. V was clipped by 10 bases and J by 0 bases, with 15 bases between them. Germline V CDR1 and CDR2: MNHNY, SVGAGI (reference sequence). The CDR3 contains 15 residues. Some clones are missing from TCRdb's copy, which holds only in-frame ones; the method was immunoSEQ multiplex PCR. The sample records over 35,000 clones, 75% to 85% being singletons. The chain has TRBV6-6 and TRBJ2-2, with D unresolved. The receptor's source is an adult in good health and CMV-seronegative. Sequencing was performed on memory CD4+ T cells from blood. The chain's CDR3 is CATIRGTANTGELFF. The CDR3 region has the DNA TGTGCCACCATTCGAGGAACAGCGAACACCGGGGAGCTGTTTTTT.